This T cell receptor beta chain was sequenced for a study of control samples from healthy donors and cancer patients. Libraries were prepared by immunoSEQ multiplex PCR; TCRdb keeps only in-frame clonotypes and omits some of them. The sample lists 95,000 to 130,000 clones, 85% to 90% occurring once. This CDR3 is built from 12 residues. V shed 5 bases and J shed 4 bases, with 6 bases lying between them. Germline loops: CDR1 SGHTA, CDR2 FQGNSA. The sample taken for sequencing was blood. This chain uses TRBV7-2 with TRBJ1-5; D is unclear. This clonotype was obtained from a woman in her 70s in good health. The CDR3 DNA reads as TGTGCCAGCAGCATGTATAATCAGCCCCAGCATTTT. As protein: CASSMYNQPQHF.